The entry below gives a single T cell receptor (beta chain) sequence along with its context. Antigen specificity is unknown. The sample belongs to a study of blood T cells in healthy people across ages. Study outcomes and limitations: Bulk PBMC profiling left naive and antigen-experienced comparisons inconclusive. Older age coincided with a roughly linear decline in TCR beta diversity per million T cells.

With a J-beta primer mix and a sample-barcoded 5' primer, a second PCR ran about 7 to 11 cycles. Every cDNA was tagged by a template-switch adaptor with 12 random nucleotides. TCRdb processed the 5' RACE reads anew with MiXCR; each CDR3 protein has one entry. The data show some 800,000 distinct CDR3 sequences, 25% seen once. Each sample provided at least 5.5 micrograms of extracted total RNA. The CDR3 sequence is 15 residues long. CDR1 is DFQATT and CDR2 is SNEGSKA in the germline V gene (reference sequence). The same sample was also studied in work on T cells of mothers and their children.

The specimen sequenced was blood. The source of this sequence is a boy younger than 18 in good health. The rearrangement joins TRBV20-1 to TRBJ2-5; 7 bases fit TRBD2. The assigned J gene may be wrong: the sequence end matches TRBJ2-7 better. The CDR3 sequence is CSARGAGEGIYEQYF. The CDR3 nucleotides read TGCAGTGCTAGAGGGGCGGGAGAGGGAATCTACGAGCAGTACTTC.